A selection of T cell receptor beta chains follows, all from one sample in a study of blood T cells in healthy people across ages. MiXCR, run by TCRdb on the 5' RACE reads, gives a single entry per CDR3 protein. The data hold over 700,000 distinct CDR3 sequences, with more than 20% observed a single time. In addition, the sample was reused for a study of T cells of mothers and their children.

Sequencing was performed on blood. The source is a boy aged 5-17 years in good health. The CDR3 runs from the conserved cysteine through the conserved F or W. A D gene is named only where the DNA matches it firmly. Only part of the rows carry a size: once, few, many, or a class if the clone is expanded.

TRBJ2-5 | NA | TRBV6-1 | many | CASSEATGEQETQYF | TGTGCCAGCAGTGAAGCGACGGGAGAACAAGAGACCCAGTACTTC
TRBJ2-7 | NA | TRBV12-3/TRBV12-4 | few | CASRGGLSYEQYF | TGTGCCAGCAGGGGGGGCCTAAGCTACGAGCAGTACTTC
TRBJ1-2 | NA | TRBV16 | NA | CASSQSETRPARGYTF | TGTGCCAGCAGCCAATCCGAGACAAGGCCGGCGCGGGGCTACACCTTC
TRBJ1-5 | NA | TRBV12-3/TRBV12-4 | few | CASTTEVQPQHF | TGTGCCAGCACCACAGAGGTCCAGCCCCAGCATTTT
TRBJ1-5 | NA | TRBV12-3/TRBV12-4 | NA | CASSSTPNQPQHF | TGTGCCAGCAGTTCCACCCCAAATCAGCCCCAGCATTTT
TRBJ2-1 | NA | TRBV14 | NA | CASSPTILGEQFF | TGTGCCAGCAGCCCTACCATTTTGGGGGAGCAGTTCTTC
TRBJ2-1 | TRBD2 | TRBV6-5 | NA | CASSRLAGVSNEQFF | TGTGCCAGCAGCCGCCTAGCGGGAGTAAGTAATGAGCAGTTCTTC
TRBJ2-3 | TRBD2 | TRBV24-1 | NA | CATSDLTTSGSTDTQYF | TGTGCCACCAGTGATTTGACGACTAGCGGGAGCACAGATACGCAGTATTTT
TRBJ2-1 | NA | TRBV3-1 | few | CASSHEEDEQFF | TGTGCCAGCAGCCACGAGGAAGATGAGCAGTTCTTC
TRBJ2-7 | NA | TRBV5-1 | NA | CASSLEIITEEQYF | TGCGCCAGCAGCTTGGAGATAATCACGGAGGAGCAGTACTTC
TRBJ2-2 | TRBD1 | TRBV4-1 | few | CASSPDRGTRAGELFF | TGCGCCAGCAGTCCGGACAGGGGGACTCGCGCGGGGGAGCTGTTTTTT
TRBJ2-5 | TRBD2 | TRBV5-1 | NA | CASKTSGGAKETQYF | TGCGCCAGCAAGACTAGCGGGGGGGCCAAGGAGACCCAGTACTTC
TRBJ1-2 | NA | TRBV7-6 | NA | CASSPAGGIYGYTF | TGTGCCAGCAGCCCCGCCGGGGGCATTTATGGCTACACCTTC
TRBJ2-5 | TRBD1 | TRBV28 | NA | CASRVGDRGLVETQYF | TGTGCCAGCAGGGTAGGGGACAGGGGCCTTGTGGAGACCCAGTACTTC
TRBJ2-7 | TRBD2 | TRBV4-2 | few | CASSQPLAEQYF | TGTGCCAGCAGCCAACCACTAGCGGAGCAGTACTTC
TRBJ2-5 | NA | TRBV6-2/TRBV6-3 | few | CASSSPGTAQETQYF | TGTGCCAGCAGTTCTCCCGGGACGGCTCAAGAGACCCAGTACTTC
TRBJ1-5 | NA | TRBV20-1 | NA | CSVPLGGSNQPQHF | TGCAGTGTTCCCCTTGGGGGTAGCAATCAGCCCCAGCATTTT